The rows below give T cell receptor beta chains drawn from one sample of a study of cytomegalovirus exposure and HLA in healthy donors. Data came from immunoSEQ multiplex PCR; TCRdb stores just in-frame clones and leaves some out. Seen here are almost 65,000 clones, about 89% observed once, and the top ten hold over 1.5%. The specimen was PBMCs. The receptors come from a woman between 18 and 30 years old in good health and CMV-seronegative. CDR3s include the opening cysteine and the closing phenylalanine or tryptophan. A D gene is named only where the DNA matches it firmly. Some rows have no size entry. The others give once, few or many, or a class for an expanded clone.

J | length | V | D | size | DNA | CDR3
TRBJ2-5 | 14 | TRBV6-6 | . | . | TGTGCCAGCAGTTACGTAGATTTCGCGGAGACCCAGTACTTC | CASSYVDFAETQYF
TRBJ2-2 | 14 | TRBV7-9 | . | . | TGTGCCAGCAGCTTAGGGCCCTACACCGGGGAGCTGTTTTTT | CASSLGPYTGELFF
TRBJ2-1 | 17 | TRBV11-2 | . | . | TGTGCCAGCAGCTTAGATCTCGCCGGGAGCTCCTACAATGAGCAGTTCTTC | CASSLDLAGSSYNEQFF
TRBJ1-2 | 14 | TRBV6-1 | TRBD1 | . | TGTGCCAGCAGTGCCGGGACAGGGGAAAATGGCTACACCTTC | CASSAGTGENGYTF
TRBJ1-6 | 15 | TRBV6-4 | . | few | TGTGCCAGCAGTGACTCCGGGCAGGGTAGTTCACCCCTCCACTTT | CASSDSGQGSSPLHF
TRBJ2-1 | 14 | TRBV27 | . | . | TGTGCCAGCAGTTTATTAGGCAGGGGCAATGAGCAGTTCTTC | CASSLLGRGNEQFF
TRBJ2-1 | 12 | TRBV6-6 | TRBD1 | . | TGTGCCAGCAGCTACAGGGGTGATGAGCAGTTCTTC | CASSYRGDEQFF
TRBJ2-1 | 14 | TRBV5-5 | . | . | TGTGCCAGCAGCTTATCAGATTACAACAATGAGCAGTTCTTC | CASSLSDYNNEQFF
TRBJ2-7 | 14 | TRBV7-2 | TRBD2 | . | TGTGCCAGCAGCTTAGAACCTAGCGGGAGCGAGCAGTACTTC | CASSLEPSGSEQYF
TRBJ1-1 | 15 | TRBV2 | . | . | TGTGCCACCCAGCCCCGGGGGACTCAGGACACTGAAGCTTTCTTT | CATQPRGTQDTEAFF
TRBJ2-1 | 15 | TRBV25-1 | . | . | TGTGCCAGCAGTGACCCCGGGGTAGCCGGCAATGAGCAGTTCTTC | CASSDPGVAGNEQFF
TRBJ2-3 | 15 | TRBV29-1 | . | . | TGCAGCGTTGATTTTGTTCCCAGAAGCACAGATACGCAGTATTTT | CSVDFVPRSTDTQYF
TRBJ1-5 | 13 | TRBV2 | . | few | TGTGCCAGCAGTGCAGATAGCAATCAGCCCCAGCATTTT | CASSADSNQPQHF
TRBJ2-1 | 19 | TRBV7-9 | . | . | TGTGCCAGCAGCCCAAGGCTGGAGGGCCCCCGGGGGACCTACAATGAGCAGTTCTTC | CASSPRLEGPRGTYNEQFF
TRBJ1-1 | 17 | TRBV9 | TRBD1 | . | TGTGCCAGCAGCGTAGGGTTTGTAGGACAGGGAATGACTGAAGCTTTCTTT | CASSVGFVGQGMTEAFF
TRBJ2-7 | 12 | TRBV2 | . | few | TGTGCCAGCAACCAGGCTTCCTACGAGCAGTACTTC | CASNQASYEQYF
TRBJ2-2 | 12 | TRBV9 | . | once | TGTGCCAGCAGCCCTTTCGTCGGGGAGCTGTTTTTT | CASSPFVGELFF
TRBJ2-3 | 15 | TRBV11-2 | TRBD2 | . | TGTGCCAGCAGCTTAGGGTTAGCGGGACCAGATACGCAGTATTTT | CASSLGLAGPDTQYF
TRBJ1-2 | 14 | TRBV4-3 | TRBD1 | . | TGCGCCAGCAGCCGAGACAGGGCGAACTATGGCTACACCTTC | CASSRDRANYGYTF
TRBJ1-5 | 14 | TRBV6-6 | . | . | TGTGCCAGCAGAGAAAGGGGTCGCAATCAGCCCCAGCATTTT | CASRERGRNQPQHF
TRBJ1-4 | 14 | TRBV7-2 | . | once | TGTGCCAGCAGCTTAGTAACAGGAAATGAAAAACTGTTTTTT | CASSLVTGNEKLFF
TRBJ1-1 | 13 | TRBV6-4 | TRBD1 | . | TGTGCCAGCAGCCTCGACAGGGATACTGAAGCTTTCTTT | CASSLDRDTEAFF
TRBJ1-2 | 15 | TRBV5-4 | TRBD1 | . | TGTGCCAGCAGCACCTGGGACAGGGCCTCTTTTGGCTACACCTTC | CASSTWDRASFGYTF
TRBJ1-1 | 13 | TRBV19 | . | . | TGTGCCAGTAGTATCCGACAGGACCCTGAAGCTTTCTTT | CASSIRQDPEAFF
TRBJ2-3 | 14 | TRBV5-1 | TRBD1 | . | TGCGCCAGCAGCTTGGTCCAGGGGGCGGATACGCAGTATTTT | CASSLVQGADTQYF
TRBJ2-5 | 15 | TRBV5-1 | TRBD1 | . | TGCGCCAGCAGCTCCGGGACAGGGGGCACAGAGACCCAGTACTTC | CASSSGTGGTETQYF
TRBJ1-1 | 15 | TRBV7-9 | . | . | TGTGCCAGCAGCTTAGATGGGAGAATGAACACTGAAGCTTTCTTT | CASSLDGRMNTEAFF
TRBJ1-2 | 13 | TRBV19 | . | . | TGTGCCAGGGGCATGACGCTAGCGGGAGGCTACACCTTC | CARGMTLAGGYTF
TRBJ2-5 | 15 | TRBV5-8 | TRBD2 | . | TGTGCCAGCAGCCGGCGACTAGCGGGGGAAGAGACCCAGTACTTC | CASSRRLAGEETQYF
TRBJ2-7 | 14 | TRBV6-5 | TRBD1 | . | TGTGCCAGCAGTTACTTCAGGGGGCCCTACGAGCAGTACTTC | CASSYFRGPYEQYF
TRBJ1-1 | 16 | TRBV30 | . | once | TGTGCCTGGAGTGTTTTGTTTGGACACATGAACACTGAAGCTTTCTTT | CAWSVLFGHMNTEAFF
TRBJ2-5 | 14 | TRBV19 | TRBD1 | . | TGTGCCAGTAGTACCCACAGGGGTAGGGAGACCCAGTACTTC | CASSTHRGRETQYF
TRBJ1-5 | 17 | TRBV19 | . | . | TGTGCCAGTAGAAGGTCCTGGACAGAAACCTGGAATCAGCCCCAGCATTTT | CASRRSWTETWNQPQHF
TRBJ2-7 | 18 | TRBV27 | . | . | TGTGCCAGCAGTTTATGGGGCAGGTTCTCTGGGCTTTCCTACGAGCAGTACTTC | CASSLWGRFSGLSYEQYF
TRBJ1-2 | 16 | TRBV10-3 | . | . | TGTGCCATCAGTGAGTCGTGGGCCGATTCTCCCCATGGCTACACCTTC | CAISESWADSPHGYTF
TRBJ2-3 | 14 | TRBV5-1 | TRBD2 | . | TGCGCCAGCAGCCTGCTAAGCGGGGCAGATACGCAGTATTTT | CASSLLSGADTQYF
TRBJ2-5 | 14 | TRBV2 | TRBD2 | . | TGTGCCAGCAGTTCGGGACTAGCGGGAGAGACCCAGTACTTC | CASSSGLAGETQYF
TRBJ2-2 | 13 | TRBV2 | TRBD2 | . | TGTGCCACTGGGACTAGTCTCTCCGGGGAGCTGTTTTTT | CATGTSLSGELFF
TRBJ2-5 | 16 | TRBV7-3 | TRBD1 | . | TGTGCCAGCAGCCACGACGGACAGGGGGCTCAAGAGACCCAGTACTTC | CASSHDGQGAQETQYF
TRBJ1-1 | 14 | TRBV6-5 | TRBD1 | few | TGTGCCAGCAGGGTAGGGGGCCTGAACACTGAAGCTTTCTTT | CASRVGGLNTEAFF
TRBJ1-3 | 14 | TRBV19 | . | . | TGTGCCAGTAGTCTCGGTTACTCTGGAAACACCATATATTTT | CASSLGYSGNTIYF
TRBJ2-7 | 15 | TRBV5-1 | . | . | TGCGCCAGCAGCCAGCTCGTTGGAGGGGATGGAGAGCAGTACTTC | CASSQLVGGDGEQYF
TRBJ2-4 | 16 | TRBV5-4 | . | . | TGTGCCAGCAGCACGGGGGAAACCCCAGGGAGAAACATTCAGTACTTC | CASSTGETPGRNIQYF
TRBJ1-5 | 12 | TRBV28 | . | . | TGTGCCAGCAGTTTCGCGGGGGTCCCCCAGCATTTT | CASSFAGVPQHF
TRBJ1-3 | 16 | TRBV5-5 | . | . | TGTGCCAGCAGCCCTAGAGGCCTGGTCTCTGGAAACACCATATATTTT | CASSPRGLVSGNTIYF
TRBJ1-2 | 12 | TRBV10-3 | . | . | TGTGCCATCACCGGGGTGAAATATGGCTACACCTTC | CAITGVKYGYTF
TRBJ2-7 | 14 | TRBV6-1 | TRBD2 | . | TGTGCCAGCGGGGAGGGGATGGCCACCTACGAGCAGTACTTC | CASGEGMATYEQYF
TRBJ1-3 | 13 | TRBV12-5 | . | once | TGTGCTAGTGGGGTCGCCGGTGGAAACACCATATATTTT | CASGVAGGNTIYF
TRBJ2-7 | 13 | TRBV5-1 | . | . | TGCGCCAGCAGCCCGGACCAGGGGTACGAGCAGTACTTC | CASSPDQGYEQYF
TRBJ1-2 | 16 | TRBV4-1 | . | . | TGCGCCAGCAGCCAAGCTGTGGCAGGCACTAACTATGGCTACACCTTC | CASSQAVAGTNYGYTF
TRBJ1-2 | 15 | TRBV6-6 | . | . | TGTGCCAGCAGCCCTTGGCCTGAATCTAACTATGGCTACACCTTC | CASSPWPESNYGYTF
TRBJ2-1 | 13 | TRBV7-9 | TRBD2 | . | TGTGCCAGCAGCTTACGCGGGGGGAATGAGCAGTTCTTC | CASSLRGGNEQFF